This paragraph covers one T cell receptor beta chain sequence. The data stem from a study of blood T cell repertoires in COVID-19. Germline CDR1 LNHDA, CDR2 SQIVND (reference sequence). This CDR3 region has 14 residues. After removal of 6 bases from V and 3 bases from J, the junction contained 6 bases not matched to a gene. Original processing notes: Reference gene primer amplification yielded estimated nucleated cell counts. Assay: immunoSEQ multiplex PCR; the TCRdb copy retains only in-frame clones and omits some. The D gene and trimming were derived from the DNA, and the V and J assignments and clone size from that table. The sample records over 75,000 clones, approximately 86% being singletons.

This clonotype originated in a man aged 45-60 years with COVID-19, enrolled during active disease. The V and J genes are TRBV19 and TRBJ1-1; 8 bases agree with TRBD1. The sample consisted of peripheral blood. This CDR3 reads CASRTGEEHTEAFF. The DNA for the CDR3 is TGTGCCAGTAGGACAGGGGAGGAACACACTGAAGCTTTCTTT.